A single sample is the source of the 10 T cell receptor beta chains below, sequenced in a study of blood T cell repertoires in COVID-19. Libraries were prepared by immunoSEQ multiplex PCR; TCRdb keeps only in-frame clonotypes and omits some of them. The sample holds roughly 87,000 clones; more than 70% are singletons and the top ten take 25%. Sequencing input: peripheral blood. These receptors were taken from a human donor in a cohort sampled during active COVID-19.

The J gene is TRBJ1-2, the V gene TRBV5-6; 8 bases agree with TRBD1. CDR3 length: 15 amino acids. Germline CDR1 SGHDT, CDR2 YYEEEE. V trimming: 5 bases; J trimming: 8 bases; junction bases outside the gene matches: 14. This CDR3 reads CASSSRQGATGGYTF. CDR3 in DNA: TGTGCCAGCAGTTCCCGGCAGGGGGCGACGGGCGGCTACACCTTC.

CDR3 loop: CSVEPPSGSGEQYF. CDR3 coding DNA: TGCAGCGTTGAACCGCCTAGCGGGAGTGGCGAGCAGTACTTC. The chain has TRBV29-1 and TRBJ2-7; 10 bases fit TRBD2. CDR1 SQVTM and CDR2 ANQGSEA come from the germline V gene. The CDR3 consists of 14 residues. V lost 2 bases, J lost 6 bases, and 7 bases stayed unmatched.

The chain links TRBV27 to TRBJ2-2; perhaps TRBD2 as D (7 bases). The CDR3 runs to 15 residues. V lost 1 base and J lost 7, with 13 bases in between. From germline, CDR1 is MNHEY and CDR2 SMNVEV (reference sequence). The CDR3 coding sequence is TGTGCCAGCAGTTTATGGCAGGGAGGGGGCGGGGAGCTGTTTTTT. Translation gives CASSLWQGGGGELFF.

This sequence joins TRBV11-3 and TRBJ2-1; 8 nucleotides match TRBD1. This CDR3 spans 15 amino acids. Germline assignment: CDR1 SGHNT and CDR2 YENEEA. V shed 0 bases and J 4 bases; nucleotides not matched to a gene: 2. Here the CDR3 reads CASSLDRGPYNEQFF. In nucleotides, the CDR3 is TGTGCCAGCAGCTTAGACAGGGGGCCTTACAATGAGCAGTTCTTC.

This chain connects TRBV4-3 to TRBJ2-2; 7 bases fit TRBD2. V lost 4 bases to trimming and J lost 5 bases; unmatched junction nucleotides: 7. This CDR3 has 15 amino acids. The V gene's germline CDR1 is LGHNA and CDR2 YSLEER. DNA of the CDR3: TGCGCCAGCAGCCCCGGGGGGTGGCAGACCGGGGAGCTGTTTTTT. Its protein is CASSPGGWQTGELFF.

The chain recombines TRBV18 with TRBJ2-2; 12 nucleotides match TRBD1. The CDR3 loop spans 17 amino acids. The germline gives CDR1 KGHSH, CDR2 LQKENI. V was pared by 1 base and J by 5 bases, with 5 bases of the junction left unmatched. The CDR3 region is CASSPRGTGGETGELFF. CDR3 nucleotide sequence: TGTGCCAGCTCACCACGGGGGACAGGGGGCGAGACCGGGGAGCTGTTTTTT.

The chain is built from TRBV2 and TRBJ2-4; no definite D call. This CDR3 spans 13 amino acids. Germline CDR1 is SNHLY and CDR2 is FYNNEI. The ends were cut back, 7 bases at V and 7 bases at J, with 14 bases in the middle. CDR3 sequence (DNA): TGTGCCAGCATCCCCACAATGCAGAACATTCAGTACTTC. As protein: CASIPTMQNIQYF.

CDR3 in amino acids: CASRPGQGEAFF. In DNA form, the CDR3 reads TGTGCCAGCAGACCCGGACAGGGTGAAGCTTTCTTT. The chain couples TRBV2 to TRBJ1-1, with 8 bases matching TRBD1. J lost 7 bases, V lost 6 bases, and 4 bases had no gene match. There are 12 residues in the CDR3. The germline gives CDR1 SNHLY, CDR2 FYNNEI.

In its sample, this clone was seen once. V gene TRBV11-2 combines with J gene TRBJ1-6, with TRBD1 as a possible D gene (5 bases). CDR1 is SGHAT, CDR2 FQNNGV, per germline. This CDR3 comprises 19 residues. Trimming took 5 bases from V and 0 from J, leaving 20 bases between them. The CDR3 DNA sequence: TGTGCCAGCAGCCCTTCGGGGGGTCTAAGGAGCTCCTATAATTCACCCCTCCACTTT. This sequence encodes CASSPSGGLRSSYNSPLHF. Filled out from reference TRBV11-2 and TRBJ1-6, the complete variable domain reads EAGVAQSPRYKIIEKRQSVAFWCNPISGHATLYWYQQILGQGPKLLIQFQNNGVVDDSQLPKDRFSAERLKGVDSTLKIQPAKLEDSAVYLCASSPSGGLRSSYNSPLHFGNGTRLTVT.

The V gene is TRBV9, the J gene TRBJ2-1; D might be TRBD2 (5 bases). Per germline, CDR1 SGDLS and CDR2 YYNGEE. Trimming cost V 4 bases and J 6 bases, with 14 bases left between them. The CDR3 length is 14 residues. CDR3 in amino acids: CASSSNPEGNEQFF. CDR3 sequence (DNA): TGTGCCAGCAGCAGCAACCCAGAGGGCAATGAGCAGTTCTTC.